This T cell receptor beta chain appears in the sequencing data of a study of T cell repertoires in cytomegalovirus infection. Germline V CDR1 and CDR2: SGHVS, FQNEAQ. CDR3 length: 13 residues. The ends lost 5 bases at V and 4 bases at J; junction bases unmatched: 3. This clonotype is termed medium-sized. Its antigen is unidentified. Study results and limitations: Summed frequency of shared TCR beta families picked out CMV carriers who also had the relevant HLA. HLA-C-restricted CMV clonotypes gave the most frequent clonotype in two of eight donors.

TCRdb reprocessed the reads via MiXCR and lists one record per CDR3 protein. The sample has 200,000 to 300,000 distinct CDR3 sequences, approximately 8.3% seen once. The V gene is TRBV7-8, the J gene TRBJ2-3, with 7 bases identical to TRBD1. This sequence was found in a human donor in good health (CMV status not recorded). Some clones in this sample may be carry-over from other donors' samples. The sample taken for sequencing was PBMCs. CDR3 protein: CASSPGQPDTQYF. CDR3 coding DNA: TGTGCCAGCAGCCCGGGACAGCCAGATACGCAGTATTTT.